The 17 T cell receptor beta chains reported below all come from one sample, sequenced in a study of CD4 T cells in relation to SARS-CoV-2 and coronaviruses. Antigens of these TCRs are unknown. CD4+ T cells from unexposed donors were obtained before the COVID-19 pandemic (2011-2018). After approximately ten days of culture, CD4+ T cells were isolated. TCRdb's copy holds only in-frame clones and misses some; the assay was immunoSEQ multiplex PCR. There are about 21,000 clones in the sample; 76% occur only once, and roughly 17% lies in the top ten. The specimen sequenced was CD4+ T cells from PBMCs, cultured in vitro. Receptors were obtained from a human donor in good health.

V gene TRBV14 combines with J gene TRBJ2-4, with 13 bases fitting TRBD2. V shed 6 bases, J shed 7 bases, and the junction held 6 bases outside the gene matches. This CDR3 contains 15 residues. Germline V gene lookup returns CDR1 SGHDN and CDR2 FVKESK. The CDR3 spells CASSTGLAGINIQYF. The CDR3 DNA reads as TGTGCCAGCAGTACGGGACTAGCGGGAATCAACATTCAGTACTTC.

The rearrangement uses TRBV28 and TRBJ1-5, with TRBD1 matching over 9 bases. Germline CDR1 MDHEN, CDR2 SYDVKM. The CDR3 spans 15 residues. V trimming: 2 bases; J trimming: 5 bases; junction bases outside the gene matches: 4. This chain's CDR3 is CASSLGDRDYQPQHF. The CDR3 DNA reads as TGTGCCAGCAGTTTAGGGGACAGGGACTATCAGCCCCAGCATTTT. Supplemented by reference TRBV28 and TRBJ1-5, the full variable domain reads DVKVTQSSRYLVKRTGEKVFLECVQDMDHENMFWYRQDPGLGLRLIYFSYDVKMKEKGDIPEGYSVSREKKERFSLILESASTNQTSMYLCASSLGDRDYQPQHFGDGTRLSIL.

V gene TRBV9 combines with J gene TRBJ2-1; 14 bases fit TRBD2. The trim removed 4 bases at V and 6 bases at J, leaving 3 bases unmatched. The length of the CDR3 is 15 residues. Germline values: CDR1 SGDLS, CDR2 YYNGEE. CDR3 in DNA: TGTGCCAGCAGCTTCGGGACTAGCGGGGGCAATGAGCAGTTCTTC. It translates to CASSFGTSGGNEQFF.

This clone has a single count. This rearrangement joins TRBV24-1 to TRBJ2-5, with 8 bases aligning to TRBD2. Trimming removed 9 bases from V and 2 bases from J; junction bases left unmatched: 16. CDR3 size: 17 residues. Germline lookup yields CDR1 KGHDR and CDR2 SFDVKD. The DNA for the CDR3 is TGTGCCACCGCCGGGACGGGAGGGGAGGGTGGGCAAGAGACCCAGTACTTC. Amino acids: CATAGTGGEGGQETQYF.

The chain employs TRBV5-1 and TRBJ1-6, with 7 positions matching TRBD1. The germline V gene has CDR1 SGHRS and CDR2 YFSETQ. V lost 3 bases, J lost 5 bases, and 11 bases stayed unmatched. The length of the CDR3 is 17 residues. The CDR3 here is CASSYKPSTGNNSPLHF. The CDR3 DNA reads TGCGCCAGCAGCTATAAACCCTCGACAGGGAATAATTCACCCCTCCACTTT.

J is TRBJ2-1 and V is TRBV6-1, with 10 bases fitting TRBD2. The V and J ends lost 2 bases and 5 bases, in that order; junction bases with no gene match: 9. This CDR3 is built from 17 residues. Germline CDR1 and CDR2: MNHNS and SASEGT. The CDR3 protein is CASSEHPGTSVNNEQFF. The CDR3 nucleotides read TGTGCCAGCAGTGAACATCCCGGGACTAGCGTAAACAATGAGCAGTTCTTC.

This chain uses TRBV6-6 with TRBJ2-7, with 8 bases that match TRBD1. The CDR3 totals 15 residues. Germline values: CDR1 MNHNY, CDR2 SVGAGI (reference sequence). V was clipped by 7 bases and J by 0 bases; unmatched bases: 8. The CDR3 DNA sequence: TGTGCCAGCACTCCACGACAGGGGAGCTCCTACGAGCAGTACTTC. This encodes CASTPRQGSSYEQYF.

This chain links TRBV7-9 with TRBJ2-1, with D perhaps TRBD1 (5 bases). The length of the CDR3 is 15 residues. V was cut by 2 bases and J by 4 bases, with 12 bases left in between. Germline lookup yields CDR1 SEHNR and CDR2 FQNEAQ (reference sequence). CDR3 protein: CASSLRQGGYNEQFF. CDR3 sequence (DNA): TGTGCCAGCAGCTTACGGCAGGGCGGATACAATGAGCAGTTCTTC.

This clone was recorded once. The chain employs TRBV9 and TRBJ2-2; D call uncertain. V gave up 0 bases and J gave up 0 bases, with 9 bases separating them. CDR3 length: 16 residues. Germline V gives CDR1 SGDLS, CDR2 YYNGEE. CDR3 residues: CASSVDMGSNTGELFF. The CDR3 nucleotides are TGTGCCAGCAGCGTAGATATGGGGTCGAACACCGGGGAGCTGTTTTTT.

The rearrangement uses TRBV28 and TRBJ1-1; no clear D. The CDR3 is 16 residues long. Trimming pared 5 bases from V and 4 bases from J, leaving 20 bases between. The V gene's germline CDR1 is MDHEN and CDR2 SYDVKM. The CDR3 region is CASSTPGSGRATEAFF. In nucleotides, the CDR3 is TGTGCCAGCAGTACCCCGGGGTCAGGCCGGGCCACTGAAGCTTTCTTT.

The V gene is TRBV4-1, the J gene TRBJ2-7, with 11 nucleotides matching TRBD2. The CDR3 loop spans 16 amino acids. Germline V CDR1 and CDR2: MGHRA, YSYEKL. The trim removed 4 bases at V and 1 base at J, leaving 6 bases unmatched. In nucleotides, the CDR3 is TGCGCCAGCAGCCCTGAACCTAGCGGGAGGTCCTACGAGCAGTACTTC. Its protein is CASSPEPSGRSYEQYF.

The chain joins TRBV2 to TRBJ1-4; no definite D call. The CDR3 contains 15 residues. V lost 3 bases, J lost 7 bases, and 15 bases lay in between. Germline CDR1 SNHLY, CDR2 FYNNEI. The CDR3 coding sequence is TGTGCCAGCAGTGATGAAGGTGGGAGAGGTGAAAAACTGTTTTTT. It encodes CASSDEGGRGEKLFF. The full variable domain, rest sourced from reference TRBV2 and TRBJ1-4, is EPEVTQTPSHQVTQMGQEVILRCVPISNHLYFYWYRQILGQKVEFLVSFYNNEISEKSEIFDDQFSVERPDGSNFTLKIRSTKLEDSAMYFCASSDEGGRGEKLFFGSGTQLSVL.

This clone appeared a few times. The chain carries TRBV5-1 and TRBJ2-7; TRBD1 or TRBD2 may be the D gene (6 bases each). This CDR3 is 15 amino acids long. Germline lookup yields CDR1 SGHRS and CDR2 YFSETQ. Trimming removed 4 bases from V and 5 bases from J, with 19 bases in between. The CDR3 reads CASSGDGGTSHEQYF. CDR3 nucleotides: TGCGCCAGCAGCGGAGACGGGGGCACGTCCCACGAGCAGTACTTC.

The J gene is TRBJ2-7, the V gene TRBV7-9; weak D call: TRBD2 (6 bases). Per germline, CDR1 SEHNR and CDR2 FQNEAQ (reference sequence). The V and J ends lost 1 base and 5 bases respectively, with 12 bases between them. The CDR3 sequence is 14 residues long. The CDR3 loop reads CASSLGLAPNEQYF. The CDR3 DNA reads TGTGCCAGCAGCTTAGGGCTAGCGCCGAACGAGCAGTACTTC.

The V and J genes are TRBV6-1 and TRBJ2-2; 12 positions match TRBD2. The CDR3 is 18 residues long. The germline gives CDR1 MNHNS, CDR2 SASEGT. V lost 4 bases and J lost 0; bases outside the gene matches: 6. CDR3 in DNA: TGTGCCAGCAGTGCGCCGACTAGCGGGAGACCGAACACCGGGGAGCTGTTTTTT. Its protein product is CASSAPTSGRPNTGELFF.

This clone was counted only a few times. This chain links TRBV25-1 with TRBJ1-5; D might be TRBD1 (5 bases). Trimming took 1 base from V and 0 from J, leaving 13 bases between them. In germline, CDR1 is MGHDK, CDR2 SYGVNS. The CDR3 length is 17 residues. The CDR3 region has the DNA TGTGCCAGCAGTGAATCGGGGCCGGGGAATAGCAATCAGCCCCAGCATTTT. Translating gives CASSESGPGNSNQPQHF.

The chain uses TRBV19 and TRBJ2-1; D is perhaps TRBD1 (6 bases). V was clipped by 5 bases and J by 1 base, with 21 bases between them. The CDR3 is made up of 18 amino acids. Germline V gene lookup returns CDR1 LNHDA and CDR2 SQIVND (reference sequence). In DNA, the CDR3 is TGTGCCAGTAGTCCTCTCGGGGCAGGGGTAGAGTCCTACAATGAGCAGTTCTTC. It translates to CASSPLGAGVESYNEQFF.